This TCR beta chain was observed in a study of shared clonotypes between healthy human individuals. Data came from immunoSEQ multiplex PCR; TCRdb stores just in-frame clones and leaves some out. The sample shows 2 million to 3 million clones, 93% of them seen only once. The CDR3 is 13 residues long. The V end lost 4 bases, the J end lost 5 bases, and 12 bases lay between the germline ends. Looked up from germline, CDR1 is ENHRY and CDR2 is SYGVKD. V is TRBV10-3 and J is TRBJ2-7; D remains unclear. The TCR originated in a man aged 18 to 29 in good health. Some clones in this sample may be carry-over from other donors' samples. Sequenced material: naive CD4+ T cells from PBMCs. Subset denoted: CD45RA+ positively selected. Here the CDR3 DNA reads TGTGCCATCAGTGGTTCTTCCCCCCACGAGCAGTACTTC. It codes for CAISGSSPHEQYF.